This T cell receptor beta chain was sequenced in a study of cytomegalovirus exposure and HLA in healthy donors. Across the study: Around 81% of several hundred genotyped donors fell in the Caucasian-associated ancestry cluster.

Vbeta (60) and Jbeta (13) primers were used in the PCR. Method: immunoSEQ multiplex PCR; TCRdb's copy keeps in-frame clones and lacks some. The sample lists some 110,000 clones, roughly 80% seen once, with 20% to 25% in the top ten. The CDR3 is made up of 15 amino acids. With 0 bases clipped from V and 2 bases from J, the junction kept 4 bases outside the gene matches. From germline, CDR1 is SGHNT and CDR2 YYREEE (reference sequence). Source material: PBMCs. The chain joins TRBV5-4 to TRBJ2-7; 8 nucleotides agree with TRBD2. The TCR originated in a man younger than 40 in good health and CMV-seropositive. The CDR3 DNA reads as TGTGCCAGCAGCTTGGGTCCGGGGGGGGCCTACGAGCAGTACTTC. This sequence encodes CASSLGPGGAYEQYF.